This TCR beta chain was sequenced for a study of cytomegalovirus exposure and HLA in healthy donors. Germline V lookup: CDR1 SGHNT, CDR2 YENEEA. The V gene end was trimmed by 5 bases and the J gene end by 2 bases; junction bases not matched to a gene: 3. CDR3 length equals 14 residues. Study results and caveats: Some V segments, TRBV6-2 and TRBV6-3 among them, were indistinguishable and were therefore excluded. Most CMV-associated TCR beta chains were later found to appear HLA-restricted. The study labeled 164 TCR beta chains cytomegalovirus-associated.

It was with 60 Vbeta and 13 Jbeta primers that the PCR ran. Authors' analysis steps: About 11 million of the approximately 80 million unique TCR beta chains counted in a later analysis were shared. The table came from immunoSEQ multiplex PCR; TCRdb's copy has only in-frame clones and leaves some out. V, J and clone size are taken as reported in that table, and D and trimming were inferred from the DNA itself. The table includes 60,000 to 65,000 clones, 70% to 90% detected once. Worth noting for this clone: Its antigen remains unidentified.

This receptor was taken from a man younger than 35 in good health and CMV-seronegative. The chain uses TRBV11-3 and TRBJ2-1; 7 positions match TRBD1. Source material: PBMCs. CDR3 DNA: TGTGCCAGCAGCGTCGGACAGGCCTACAATGAGCAGTTCTTC. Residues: CASSVGQAYNEQFF.